The sequence of this TCR beta chain was determined in a study of cytomegalovirus exposure and HLA in healthy donors. Points from the study as a whole: TCR beta V- and J-gene trimming, according to a later analysis, was linked to a missense DCLRE1C variant. Reportedly, diagnosis of cytomegalovirus status by the classifier showed high specificity and sensitivity. TCR beta V segments were, for the most part, productive about 87% or about 30% of the time in an earlier analysis.

Comment on this clone: Its antigen is undetermined.

The germline CDR1 and CDR2 sequences are LNHDA and SQIVND (reference sequence). The CDR3 is 15 residues long. Trimming cost V 8 bases and J 4 bases; bases outside gene matches: 8. The PCR employed 60 Vbeta primers together with 13 Jbeta primers. Profiling relied on immunoSEQ multiplex PCR, and the TCRdb table lists in-frame clones only, not all of them. The sample carries 45,000 to 75,000 clones, approximately 70% recorded once. The rearrangement uses TRBV19 and TRBJ2-2; 9 bases line up with TRBD1. Sequencing was done on a sample of PBMCs. The sequence was collected from a woman in her fifties or sixties in good health and CMV-seropositive. The DNA for the CDR3 is TGTGCCAGTCGACCAGGGACAGGGTCCACCGGGGAGCTGTTTTTT. Its translation is CASRPGTGSTGELFF. Complete variable domain (other parts from reference TRBV19 and TRBJ2-2): DGGITQSPKYLFRKEGQNVTLSCEQNLNHDAMYWYRQDPGQGLRLIYYSQIVNDFQKGDIAEGYSVSREKKESFPLTVTSAQKNPTAFYLCASRPGTGSTGELFFGEGSRLTVL.